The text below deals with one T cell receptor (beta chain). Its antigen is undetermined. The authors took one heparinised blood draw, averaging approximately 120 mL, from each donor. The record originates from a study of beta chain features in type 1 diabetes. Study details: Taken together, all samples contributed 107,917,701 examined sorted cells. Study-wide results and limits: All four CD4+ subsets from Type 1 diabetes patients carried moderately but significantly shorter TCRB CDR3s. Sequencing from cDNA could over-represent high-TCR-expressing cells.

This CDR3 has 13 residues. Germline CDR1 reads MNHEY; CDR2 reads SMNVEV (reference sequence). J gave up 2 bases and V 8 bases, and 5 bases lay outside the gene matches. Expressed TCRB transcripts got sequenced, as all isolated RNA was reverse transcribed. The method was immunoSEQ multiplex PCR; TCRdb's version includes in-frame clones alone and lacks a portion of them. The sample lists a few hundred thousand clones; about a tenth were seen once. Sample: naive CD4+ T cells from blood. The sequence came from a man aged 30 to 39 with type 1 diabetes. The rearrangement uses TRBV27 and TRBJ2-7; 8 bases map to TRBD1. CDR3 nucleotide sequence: TGTGCCAGCCTGGACAGGGCCACCTACGAGCAGTACTTC. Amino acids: CASLDRATYEQYF.